Shown below are 26 T cell receptor beta chains from a single sample sequenced in a study of blood T cell repertoires in COVID-19. Assay: immunoSEQ multiplex PCR; the TCRdb copy retains only in-frame clones and omits some. The data contain approximately 300,000 clones, approximately 85% of them seen just once; the ten biggest clones take up more than 3.5%. The sequenced material came from PBMCs or T cells enriched from blood (not recorded which). The source of these receptors is a woman aged 30 to 39 who had recovered from COVID-19.

The chain is built from TRBV24-1 and TRBJ1-2, with D perhaps matching TRBD1 (5 bases). This CDR3 has 17 amino acids. Per germline, CDR1 KGHDR and CDR2 SFDVKD. Trimming stripped 2 bases from V and 6 bases from J, with 21 bases between. For the CDR3, the DNA is TGTGCCACCAGTGATTCCGGAGGGGAGGGGACGAGGAATGGCTACACCTTC. This translates into CATSDSGGEGTRNGYTF.

A single count supports this clone. This chain links TRBV29-1 with TRBJ2-2; D perhaps matches TRBD2 (6 bases). This CDR3 contains 15 residues. CDR1 is SQVTM, CDR2 ANQGSEA, per germline. V was cut by 6 bases and J by 4 bases, with 18 bases left in between. CDR3 DNA: TGCAGCGTAATAGGCTCAATGGGACTCACCGGGGAGCTGTTTTTT. Amino acids: CSVIGSMGLTGELFF.

The gene calls are TRBV13 and TRBJ1-3; D is perhaps TRBD1 (5 bases). This CDR3 has 17 amino acids. V lost 2 bases to trimming and J lost 0 bases, with 14 bases between them. CDR1 and CDR2 (germline): PRHDT, FYEKMQ (reference sequence). Written as DNA, the CDR3 is TGTGCCAGCAGCTTAAGCCCTACAGGTCTCTCTGGAAACACCATATATTTT. Translation: CASSLSPTGLSGNTIYF. Full variable domain (missing parts from reference TRBV13 and TRBJ1-3): AAGVIQSPRHLIKEKRETATLKCYPIPRHDTVYWYQQGPGQDPQFLISFYEKMQSDKGSIPDRFSAQQFSDYHSELNMSSLELGDSALYFCASSLSPTGLSGNTIYFGEGSWLTVV.

V and J are TRBV6-5 and TRBJ1-6; D remains ambiguous. The CDR3 is 11 amino acids. Germline values: CDR1 MNHEY, CDR2 SVGAGI. V was cut by 6 bases and J by 7 bases, with 4 bases left in between. In DNA, the CDR3 is TGTGCCAGCAGAGAGAATTCACCCCTCCACTTT. Translating it yields CASRENSPLHF.

As DNA, the CDR3 is TGTGCCAGCAGCCTCAGCGGGAGGGACACCGGGGAGCTGTTTTTT. Protein: CASSLSGRDTGELFF. The V call is TRBV7-6, the J call TRBJ2-2; TRBD2 matches 10 bases. J was trimmed by 3 bases and V by 5 bases; bases with no gene match: 3. This CDR3 comprises 15 residues. Germline values: CDR1 SGHVS, CDR2 FNYEAQ.

This clone was recorded only once. The chain has TRBV18 and TRBJ2-1, with 14 bases that match TRBD2. V lost 5 bases to trimming and J lost 10 bases; unmatched junction nucleotides: 4. CDR3 length: 14 residues. Germline CDR1 is KGHSH and CDR2 is LQKENI. The CDR3 sequence is CASSLGLAGDEQFF. In DNA, the CDR3 is TGTGCCAGCTCATTGGGACTAGCGGGAGACGAGCAGTTCTTC.

The V and J genes are TRBV13 and TRBJ2-7, with D perhaps matching TRBD2 (5 bases). The CDR3 consists of 15 residues. The germline V gene encodes CDR1 PRHDT and CDR2 FYEKMQ (reference sequence). Trimming shortened V by 3 bases and J by 7 bases, and 19 bases separated the two germline ends. The CDR3 DNA follows: TGTGCCAGCAGCTTCGGGAAGGGTGAATTGCGGGAGCAGTACTTC. Amino acid sequence: CASSFGKGELREQYF.

This rearrangement joins TRBV6-6 to TRBJ2-7, with D perhaps matching TRBD2 (7 bases). CDR1 is MNHNY and CDR2 is SVGAGI in the germline V gene (reference sequence). The CDR3 has 14 amino acids. V shed 2 bases and J shed 5 bases, with 13 bases lying between them. The CDR3 loop reads CASSYDEGGDEQYF. CDR3 bases: TGTGCCAGCAGTTACGACGAGGGGGGGGACGAGCAGTACTTC.

This clone was observed a few times. The J gene is TRBJ2-7, the V gene TRBV5-6, with D possibly TRBD1 on 6 matching bases. The CDR3 spans 17 residues. The germline CDR1 and CDR2 sequences are SGHDT and YYEEEE. The germline V and J ends were trimmed by 3 bases and 3 bases, with 22 bases remaining between them. The DNA of the CDR3 is TGTGCCAGCAGCTGGGGTTTAACCGGGACATCGCGCTACGAGCAGTACTTC. Amino acids: CASSWGLTGTSRYEQYF. Looking up the rest from reference TRBV5-6 and TRBJ2-7 gives the full variable domain: DAGVTQSPTHLIKTRGQQVTLRCSPKSGHDTVSWYQQALGQGPQFIFQYYEEEERQRGNFPDRFSGHQFPNYSSELNVNALLLGDSALYLCASSWGLTGTSRYEQYFGPGTRLTVT.

The chain recombines TRBV7-2 with TRBJ2-6; 9 bases agree with TRBD1. V trimming: 3 bases; J trimming: 0 bases; junction bases outside the gene matches: 6. Germline-derived CDR1 and CDR2 are SGHTA and FQGNSA. The CDR3 is 18 residues long. CDR3 coding DNA: TGTGCCAGCAGCTTCGGTGGGACAGGGTCCTCTGGGGCCAACGTCCTGACTTTC. This sequence encodes CASSFGGTGSSGANVLTF.

The V gene is TRBV19, the J gene TRBJ1-5; D is unresolved. The CDR3 length is 14 residues. Trimming took off 3 bases at V and 7 bases at J, with 13 bases between the two ends. Germline V gives CDR1 LNHDA, CDR2 SQIVND (reference sequence). The CDR3: CASSMREVNQPQHF. CDR3 bases: TGTGCCAGTAGTATGCGGGAAGTAAACCAGCCCCAGCATTTT.

The chain is built from TRBV15 and TRBJ2-2, with TRBD1 matching 8 bases. Germline V gene sequence: CDR1 LNHNV, CDR2 YYDKDF (reference sequence). V lost 5 bases to trimming and J lost 1 base; unmatched junction nucleotides: 0. The CDR3 is 14 residues long. The CDR3 region is CATSDRGNTGELFF. CDR3 bases: TGTGCCACCAGCGACAGGGGGAACACCGGGGAGCTGTTTTTT.

This clone has more than one count but fewer than ten. The J gene is TRBJ1-2, the V gene TRBV4-2; the match to TRBD1 covers 7 bases. CDR1 and CDR2 from the germline V gene are LGHNA and YNFKEQ. CDR3 length: 16 amino acids. Trimming at V came to 4 bases and at J to 1 base, leaving 9 bases not matched to a gene. CDR3 region: CASSPEDRRGNYGYTF. CDR3 bases: TGTGCCAGCAGCCCCGAGGACAGGCGGGGTAACTATGGCTACACCTTC.

The chain carries TRBV6-5 and TRBJ2-1; weak D call: TRBD2 (5 bases). The CDR3 length is 15 residues. V gave up 6 bases and J gave up 0 bases, with 12 bases separating them. Germline-derived CDR1 and CDR2 are MNHEY and SVGAGI. For the CDR3, the DNA is TGTGCCAGCAGAGTTGACTATGTCTCCTACAATGAGCAGTTCTTC. Translated, it gives CASRVDYVSYNEQFF.

The chain recombines TRBV9 with TRBJ2-1, with 10 positions matching TRBD2. The V and J ends lost 0 bases and 1 base, in that order; junction bases with no gene match: 16. CDR3 length: 21 residues. Germline V lookup: CDR1 SGDLS, CDR2 YYNGEE. The CDR3 region has the DNA TGTGCCAGCAGCGTAGAGGAGCCGGGTGGTAGCGGGAGGCCATCCTACAATGAGCAGTTCTTC. Protein: CASSVEEPGGSGRPSYNEQFF. Looking up the rest from reference TRBV9 and TRBJ2-1 gives the full variable domain: DSGVTQTPKHLITATGQRVTLRCSPRSGDLSVYWYQQSLDQGLQFLIQYYNGEERAKGNILERFSAQQFPDLHSELNLSSLELGDSALYFCASSVEEPGGSGRPSYNEQFFGPGTRLTVL.

This chain uses TRBV3-1 (or the pseudogene TRBV3-2) with TRBJ1-4; TRBD1 might be the D (6 bases). CDR1 is LGHDT, CDR2 YNNKEL, per germline (reference sequence). Trimming took off 7 bases at V and 7 bases at J, with 13 bases between the two ends. This CDR3 spans 13 amino acids. CDR3 protein: CASMKGGTEKLFF. The CDR3 DNA sequence: TGTGCCAGCATGAAAGGGGGAACTGAAAAACTGTTTTTT.

This clone was observed a handful of times. V is TRBV6-5 and J is TRBJ1-2; 7 bases are a match to TRBD1. Germline trimming cut 5 bases from V and 5 bases from J; bases unmatched to any gene: 11. Per germline, CDR1 MNHEY and CDR2 SVGAGI. CDR3 length equals 15 residues. CDR3 in amino acids: CASSPIQDRSYGYTF. CDR3 DNA: TGTGCCAGCAGTCCAATCCAGGACAGGTCGTATGGCTACACCTTC.

Only a few counts were recorded for this clone. The rearrangement uses TRBV6-5 and TRBJ1-2, with D possibly being TRBD1 (6 bases). The germline V gene has CDR1 MNHEY and CDR2 SVGAGI. The CDR3 covers 15 residues. The V and J ends lost 5 bases and 7 bases respectively, with 20 bases between them. CDR3 residues: CASSTQSPGEGGYTF. The CDR3 DNA reads as TGTGCCAGCAGTACTCAATCCCCAGGGGAAGGTGGCTACACCTTC.

This clone was seen just once. The chain couples TRBV7-9 to TRBJ2-3, with TRBD1 matching over 9 bases. The CDR3 totals 15 residues. Trimming took 2 bases from V and 4 from J; bases not matched to a gene: 4. Germline V lookup: CDR1 SEHNR, CDR2 FQNEAQ (reference sequence). CDR3 coding DNA: TGTGCCAGCAGCTTATCACAGGGGGCCTCAGATACGCAGTATTTT. Protein: CASSLSQGASDTQYF.

In DNA, the CDR3 is TGTGCCAGTACGAGGGGGCAGGGAGATACGCAGTATTTT. This codes for CASTRGQGDTQYF. V and J are TRBV19 and TRBJ2-3; TRBD1 aligns across 7 bases. This CDR3 has 13 amino acids. Germline V gene sequence: CDR1 LNHDA, CDR2 SQIVND (reference sequence). Losses at the gene ends were 7 bases for V and 5 bases for J; bases not matched to a gene: 6. The whole variable domain, filled in from reference TRBV19 and TRBJ2-3, reads DGGITQSPKYLFRKEGQNVTLSCEQNLNHDAMYWYRQDPGQGLRLIYYSQIVNDFQKGDIAEGYSVSREKKESFPLTVTSAQKNPTAFYLCASTRGQGDTQYFGPGTRLTVL.

In this sample, this clone turned up once. This chain uses TRBV19 with TRBJ2-3; 8 bases agree with TRBD1. Germline values: CDR1 LNHDA, CDR2 SQIVND (reference sequence). The CDR3 loop spans 14 amino acids. Losses at the gene ends were 5 bases for V and 6 bases for J; bases not matched to a gene: 7. DNA of the CDR3: TGTGCCAGTAGTGTGGGACAGGCACGGGATACGCAGTATTTT. Protein product: CASSVGQARDTQYF.

This rearrangement joins TRBV7-2 to TRBJ2-2; TRBD1 matches at 8 bases. CDR1 is SGHTA and CDR2 is FQGNSA in the germline V gene. This CDR3 is built from 15 residues. Trimming took 6 bases from V and 5 from J; bases not matched to a gene: 8. As DNA, the CDR3 is TGTGCCAGCAGGCCCGGGACAGGTTCTACCGGGGAGCTGTTTTTT. It yields the protein CASRPGTGSTGELFF. Full variable domain (remainder filled in from reference TRBV7-2 and TRBJ2-2): GAGVSQSPSNKVTEKGKDVELRCDPISGHTALYWYRQSLGQGLEFLIYFQGNSAPDKSGLPSDRFSAERTGGSVSTLTIQRTQQEDSAVYLCASRPGTGSTGELFFGEGSRLTVL.

The gene calls are TRBV7-9 and TRBJ1-2; 8 bases map to TRBD1. Per the germline V gene, CDR1 is SEHNR and CDR2 is FQNEAQ (reference sequence). V dropped 2 bases and J dropped 4; count of bases not matched to a gene: 9. The CDR3 has 16 amino acids. CDR3 sequence reads: CASSLTLSGQVYGYTF. CDR3 DNA sequence: TGTGCCAGCAGCTTAACTCTATCGGGACAGGTCTATGGCTACACCTTC.

This chain links TRBV20-1 with TRBJ2-1, with unresolved D. Trimming removed 3 bases from V and 5 bases from J, with 14 bases in between. The CDR3 has 14 residues. The germline V gene encodes CDR1 DFQATT and CDR2 SNEGSKA (reference sequence). This CDR3 reads CSASGPPLNNEQFF. CDR3 nucleotide sequence: TGCAGTGCTAGTGGGCCACCATTGAACAATGAGCAGTTCTTC.

The chain employs TRBV14 and TRBJ1-2; 8 bases are shared with TRBD1. V lost 6 bases to trimming and J lost 4 bases; unmatched junction nucleotides: 4. This CDR3 spans 13 amino acids. Germline loops: CDR1 SGHDN, CDR2 FVKESK. CDR3 amino acids: CASSQTGAYGYTF. The CDR3 DNA sequence: TGTGCCAGCAGTCAGACAGGGGCCTATGGCTACACCTTC.

This rearrangement joins TRBV19 to TRBJ2-7; D might be TRBD1 (6 bases). Trimming left V 5 bases short and J 0 bases short, with 11 bases between. This CDR3 has 14 residues. Looked up from germline, CDR1 is LNHDA and CDR2 is SQIVND (reference sequence). In DNA, the CDR3 is TGTGCCAGTAGTCTCGACAGGAACTCCTACGAGCAGTACTTC. Translation gives CASSLDRNSYEQYF.